This section outlines one T cell receptor (beta chain) sequence together with its context. This specimen includes other DNA sequences encoding the same CDR3. The sample is drawn from a study of shared clonotypes between healthy human individuals. The assay was immunoSEQ multiplex PCR, and TCRdb's table has in-frame clones only and misses some. The sample shows some 1,400,000 clones, over 95% of them seen only once. Germline V gives CDR1 SGHDN, CDR2 FVKESK. Trimming stripped 2 bases from V and 0 bases from J, with 2 bases between. This CDR3 region has 12 residues. Sequenced sample: naive CD4+ T cells sorted from blood. Subset described: CD45RA+ positively selected. The origin of this receptor is a young man in good health. This chain joins TRBV14 and TRBJ2-7; D is ambiguous. CDR3 sequence: CASSQLSYEQYF. DNA for the CDR3: TGTGCCAGCAGCCAACTCTCCTACGAGCAGTACTTC.